These 27 T cell receptor beta chains share one sample of origin, sequenced in a study of blood T cell repertoires in COVID-19. Using immunoSEQ multiplex PCR, the repertoire was profiled, and TCRdb retains in-frame clones only, with some absent. The sample lists about 64,000 clones; roughly 88% were seen once. Sequences were obtained from peripheral blood. All receptors come from a woman aged 55 to 70 with acute or convalescent COVID-19.

The chain recombines TRBV5-6 with TRBJ2-1; D possibly corresponds to TRBD2 (5 bases). V shed 2 bases and J shed 6 bases, with 12 bases lying between them. Looked up from germline, CDR1 is SGHDT and CDR2 is YYEEEE. This CDR3 has 14 residues. Here the CDR3 reads CASSFPVRGNEQFF. The CDR3 DNA reads TGTGCCAGCAGCTTTCCAGTACGGGGCAATGAGCAGTTCTTC. Full variable domain (remainder filled in from reference TRBV5-6 and TRBJ2-1): DAGVTQSPTHLIKTRGQQVTLRCSPKSGHDTVSWYQQALGQGPQFIFQYYEEEERQRGNFPDRFSGHQFPNYSSELNVNALLLGDSALYLCASSFPVRGNEQFFGPGTRLTVL.

This chain links TRBV23-1 with TRBJ1-1, with 8 bases lining up with TRBD1. TRBV23-1 is designated an ORF whose function remains uncertain. The J segment lost 7 bases and the V segment lost 5 bases, leaving 9 bases of the junction unmatched. This CDR3 comprises 14 residues. Written as DNA, the CDR3 is TGCGCCAGCAGTACGCTCCAGGGGGCTGGTGAAGCTTTCTTT. Amino acids: CASSTLQGAGEAFF.

This chain links TRBV2 with TRBJ2-7, with 11 bases that match TRBD1. The CDR3 totals 14 residues. Germline V lookup: CDR1 SNHLY, CDR2 FYNNEI. V shed 6 bases, J shed 4 bases, and the junction held 5 bases outside the gene matches. The CDR3 DNA reads as TGTGCCAGCAGGCCCGGACAGGGGGCTTACGAGCAGTACTTC. Its translation is CASRPGQGAYEQYF. The entire variable domain, with the rest obtained from reference TRBV2 and TRBJ2-7, is as follows: EPEVTQTPSHQVTQMGQEVILRCVPISNHLYFYWYRQILGQKVEFLVSFYNNEISEKSEIFDDQFSVERPDGSNFTLKIRSTKLEDSAMYFCASRPGQGAYEQYFGPGTRLTVT.

The chain uses TRBV29-1 and TRBJ2-7; 9 bases match TRBD1. V trimming: 6 bases; J trimming: 3 bases; junction bases outside the gene matches: 3. CDR3 size: 12 residues. The germline gives CDR1 SQVTM, CDR2 ANQGSEA. CDR3 in DNA: TGCAGCGTGTCGACAGGGGGCTACGAGCAGTACTTC. Residues: CSVSTGGYEQYF.

The rearrangement links TRBV27 to TRBJ2-7; tentatively, D is TRBD1 (5 bases). Deletions cut 3 bases from V and 5 bases from J, with 14 bases between. CDR1 and CDR2 (germline): MNHEY, SMNVEV (reference sequence). The CDR3 totals 14 residues. The CDR3 DNA reads TGTGCCAGCAGTTTGGGCCAGGGTATAGACGAGCAGTACTTC. Its protein is CASSLGQGIDEQYF.

This chain's CDR3 is CASSPAGKAGTDTQYF. CDR3 in DNA: TGCGCCAGCAGCCCCGCAGGGAAAGCTGGCACAGATACGCAGTATTTT. The chain combines TRBV5-1 with TRBJ2-3; tentatively, D is TRBD1 (5 bases). V gave up 4 bases and J gave up 1 base, with 16 bases separating them. The germline V gene has CDR1 SGHRS and CDR2 YFSETQ. This CDR3 has 16 amino acids.

This clone appeared a few times. The genes are TRBV6-4 and TRBJ1-6, with 8 bases that match TRBD1. The CDR3 extends over 14 amino acids. In germline, CDR1 is MRHNA, CDR2 SNTAGT. V shed 2 bases, J shed 6 bases, and the junction held 0 bases outside the gene matches. For the CDR3, the DNA is TGTGCCAGCAGTGACGGACAGGGTAATTCACCCCTCCACTTT. This gives the protein CASSDGQGNSPLHF.

The chain uses TRBV9 and TRBJ2-1; the D gene is possibly TRBD2 (5 bases). The CDR3 has 14 amino acids. Trimming removed 1 base at V and 9 bases at J, with 14 bases between. CDR1 and CDR2 (germline): SGDLS, YYNGEE. The chain's CDR3 is CASSVSGSVGEQFF. The CDR3 region has the DNA TGTGCCAGCAGCGTAAGCGGTAGCGTCGGTGAGCAGTTCTTC.

The chain joins TRBV7-2 to TRBJ2-1, with a tentative D call TRBD2 (6 bases). CDR3 length equals 15 residues. Trimming took 6 bases from V and 9 from J, leaving 21 bases between them. CDR1 SGHTA and CDR2 FQGNSA come from the germline V gene. The CDR3 is CASRLRGDRAAEQFF. In nucleotides, the CDR3 is TGTGCCAGCAGGTTACGCGGGGACCGGGCCGCTGAGCAGTTCTTC.

This sequence joins TRBV18 and TRBJ2-2; D perhaps matches TRBD1 (6 bases). This CDR3 contains 15 residues. Looked up from germline, CDR1 is KGHSH and CDR2 is LQKENI. The V and J ends lost 2 bases and 3 bases respectively, with 10 bases between them. CDR3 sequence: CASSPRSGDTGELFF. The CDR3 DNA sequence: TGTGCCAGCTCACCAAGGTCAGGGGACACCGGGGAGCTGTTTTTT.

The chain is built from TRBV7-9 and TRBJ1-4, with a weak D call TRBD1 (5 bases). Germline V gives CDR1 SEHNR, CDR2 FQNEAQ (reference sequence). Between the trimmed V and J ends, which lost 4 bases and 13 bases, there was a span of 10 bases. There are 11 residues in the CDR3. The CDR3 spells CASSSTDTLFF. CDR3 bases: TGTGCCAGCAGCTCTACGGACACACTGTTTTTT. Looking up the rest from reference TRBV7-9 and TRBJ1-4 gives the full variable domain: DTGVSQNPRHKITKRGQNVTFRCDPISEHNRLYWYRQTLGQGPEFLTYFQNEAQLEKSRLLSDRFSAERPKGSFSTLEIQRTEQGDSAMYLCASSSTDTLFFGSGTQLSVL.

The rearrangement joins TRBV10-3 to TRBJ1-2; the D gene is possibly TRBD1 (6 bases). Deletions cut 2 bases from V and 4 bases from J, with 8 bases between. The CDR3 spans 13 residues. Per germline, CDR1 ENHRY and CDR2 SYGVKD. CDR3 sequence (DNA): TGTGCCATCAGTGAGGGACAGTCCTATGGCTACACCTTC. This translates into CAISEGQSYGYTF.

This chain joins TRBV7-6 and TRBJ1-2, with TRBD1 as a possible D gene (6 bases). CDR3 size: 13 residues. The germline V and J ends were trimmed by 4 bases and 6 bases, with 12 bases remaining between them. CDR1 SGHVS and CDR2 FNYEAQ come from the germline V gene. This CDR3 reads CASSSDSLDGYTF. In nucleotides, the CDR3 is TGTGCCAGCAGCTCGGACAGTCTAGATGGCTACACCTTC. Based on the CDR3 plus reference TRBV7-6 and TRBJ1-2, the full variable domain is GAGVSQSPRYKVTKRGQDVALRCDPISGHVSLYWYRQALGQGPEFLTYFNYEAQQDKSGLPNDRFSAERPEGSISTLTIQRTEQRDSAMYRCASSSDSLDGYTFGSGTRLTVV.

The chain uses TRBV4-1 and TRBJ2-5, with 7 positions matching TRBD2. This CDR3 contains 18 residues. Germline CDR1 MGHRA, CDR2 YSYEKL. V was clipped by 0 bases and J by 4 bases; unmatched bases: 14. CDR3 protein: CASSQELSSGEGRETQYF. Here the CDR3 DNA reads TGCGCCAGCAGCCAAGAATTGTCTAGCGGCGAAGGGCGAGAGACCCAGTACTTC.

This clone was seen only once. This sequence joins TRBV7-2 and TRBJ2-1; D is possibly TRBD2 (6 bases). V lost 3 bases and J 9 bases, leaving 6 bases between the germline ends. Germline V gene sequence: CDR1 SGHTA, CDR2 FQGNSA. The CDR3 spans 11 residues. CDR3 region: CASSLEGEQFF. Written as DNA, the CDR3 is TGTGCCAGCAGCTTGGAGGGTGAGCAGTTCTTC.

This clone was picked up one time. This chain connects TRBV6-1 to TRBJ1-3, with TRBD1 matching over 8 bases. V lost 4 bases and J lost 1; bases outside the gene matches: 6. The CDR3 is 16 amino acids. The germline V gene encodes CDR1 MNHNS and CDR2 SASEGT. This CDR3 is CASSGTGRESGNTIYF. In DNA, the CDR3 is TGTGCCAGCAGTGGGACAGGGCGCGAATCTGGAAACACCATATATTTT.

This clone appeared a single time. This chain joins TRBV5-1 and TRBJ1-1, with a possible D match to TRBD1 (5 bases). The CDR3 length is 13 residues. Trimming removed 3 bases from V and 4 bases from J, with 10 bases in between. Per the germline V gene, CDR1 is SGHRS and CDR2 is YFSETQ. CDR3 nucleotide sequence: TGCGCCAGCAGCTGGCAGGGAGGCACTGAAGCTTTCTTT. Encoded protein: CASSWQGGTEAFF.

The V and J genes are TRBV21-1 and TRBJ2-3; the listed D gene, TRBD1, was not tested against the DNA. TRBV21-1 is a pseudogene. This CDR3 has 18 residues. The CDR3 nucleotides read TGTGCCAGCGCCGTCCGGGCAGGGGCTCCTAGAAGCACAGATACGCAGTATTTT. As protein: CASAVRAGAPRSTDTQYF.

This chain connects TRBV3-1 (or the pseudogene TRBV3-2) to TRBJ1-1; the match to TRBD1 covers 9 bases. J was trimmed by 6 bases and V by 3 bases; bases with no gene match: 2. The CDR3 is 13 amino acids. Germline V gene sequence: CDR1 LGHDT, CDR2 YNNKEL (reference sequence). CDR3 sequence (DNA): TGTGCCAGCAGCCACCGACAGGGGGCTGAAGCTTTCTTT. This gives the protein CASSHRQGAEAFF.

The chain has TRBV19 and TRBJ1-1; no firm D call. V gave up 5 bases and J gave up 0 bases, with 19 bases separating them. The CDR3 is 17 amino acids. Germline V gene lookup returns CDR1 LNHDA and CDR2 SQIVND (reference sequence). The CDR3 DNA sequence: TGTGCCAGTAGTTGGAATCTTCATACGGGGATGAACACTGAAGCTTTCTTT. This translates into CASSWNLHTGMNTEAFF.

This sequence joins TRBV5-4 and TRBJ1-4; TRBD1 matches at 9 bases. Germline assignment: CDR1 SGHNT and CDR2 YYREEE (reference sequence). This CDR3 has 14 residues. V shed 4 bases, J shed 4 bases, and the junction held 2 bases outside the gene matches. CDR3 nucleotide sequence: TGTGCCAGCAGCCCGACAGGGGGTAATGAAAAACTGTTTTTT. Translation: CASSPTGGNEKLFF.

This chain links TRBV5-1 with TRBJ2-3; 7 bases map to TRBD2. J lost 2 bases, V lost 4 bases, and 7 bases had no gene match. The V gene's germline CDR1 is SGHRS and CDR2 YFSETQ. The CDR3 is made up of 15 amino acids. CDR3 DNA: TGCGCCAGCAGCCCAGGGAGGGGAACCACAGATACGCAGTATTTT. Amino acid sequence: CASSPGRGTTDTQYF.

CDR3 sequence: CASSPPGRNTGELFF. The CDR3 DNA reads TGTGCCAGCTCACCACCGGGCAGAAACACCGGGGAGCTGTTTTTT. The chain uses TRBV18 and TRBJ2-2; D gene uncertain. This CDR3 is built from 15 residues. Germline V gene sequence: CDR1 KGHSH, CDR2 LQKENI. Trimming shortened V by 0 bases and J by 2 bases, and 7 bases separated the two germline ends.

The table lists this clone with a few counts. The V call is TRBV6-5, the J call TRBJ1-1, with 7 bases matching TRBD1. This CDR3 spans 14 amino acids. Germline lookup yields CDR1 MNHEY and CDR2 SVGAGI. With V trimmed by 10 bases and J by 0 bases, 8 bases remained unmatched. The CDR3 sequence is CATHDRALNTEAFF. The CDR3 DNA is TGTGCCACCCACGACAGGGCCCTGAACACTGAAGCTTTCTTT.

This clone was observed once. V usage is TRBV12-5 and J usage is TRBJ1-2, with D possibly being TRBD1 (5 bases). This CDR3 spans 14 amino acids. V gave up 6 bases and J gave up 1 base, with 12 bases separating them. In germline, CDR1 is LGHNT, CDR2 FRNRAP. The DNA for the CDR3 is TGTGCTAGTGGCCAAGGACACGATAACTATGGCTACACCTTC. Its translation: CASGQGHDNYGYTF.

J is TRBJ2-3 and V is TRBV9; the match to TRBD2 covers 12 bases. V gave up 2 bases and J gave up 1 base; unmatched junction bases: 2. Germline V gene lookup returns CDR1 SGDLS and CDR2 YYNGEE. The CDR3 length is 16 residues. DNA for the CDR3: TGTGCCAGCAGCGTCCTAGCGGGGGGGCGCACAGATACGCAGTATTTT. Translated, it gives CASSVLAGGRTDTQYF.

The chain uses TRBV29-1 and TRBJ2-7, with TRBD2 matching 7 bases. The CDR3 contains 16 residues. In germline, CDR1 is SQVTM, CDR2 ANQGSEA. The junction had 17 bases not matched to a gene; V was cut back by 4 bases and J by 5 bases. CDR3 DNA: TGCAGCGTTGGGGAGCGGGGAGTACATTTTGGAGACGAGCAGTACTTC. Translating it yields CSVGERGVHFGDEQYF.